The clone carrying this T cell receptor (beta chain) was counted at least ten times. Libraries of TCR beta came from quantitative 5'-RACE with molecular barcodes. Each CDR3 protein gets one entry after TCRdb re-called the 5' RACE reads with MiXCR. This sample has some 7,000 distinct CDR3 sequences, with roughly 2.9% found just once. CDR1 is SGDLS and CDR2 is YYNGEE in the germline V gene. V lost 4 bases and J 6 bases, leaving 5 bases between the germline ends. The CDR3 sequence is 11 residues long. The data are from a study of CD8 T cells in ankylosing spondylitis. This clonotype was sampled from a female donor with ankylosing spondylitis or in good health (not recorded which). The chain couples TRBV9 to TRBJ2-1; the D is unclear. Source material: blood, either unsorted or a sorted T cell fraction (not recorded which). This chain's CDR3 is CASSSSNEQFF. The CDR3, as DNA: TGTGCCAGCAGCTCTAGCAATGAGCAGTTCTTC.